A selection of T cell receptor beta chains follows, all from one sample in a study of blood T cell repertoires in COVID-19. Profiling relied on immunoSEQ multiplex PCR, and the TCRdb table lists in-frame clones only, not all of them. The sample consists of roughly 88,000 clones, roughly 72% of them appearing once. Input material: peripheral blood. The receptors derive from a woman aged 55-69 years in a cohort sampled during active or convalescent COVID-19. CDR3s include the opening cysteine and the closing phenylalanine or tryptophan. The D gene is left open where the match is weak. The size of a clone is reported for some rows only, either as once, few or many, or as a class for expanded clones.

-	TRBV7-9	-	TRBJ2-7	TGTGCCAGCAGCTTATGGGGGCAGATCAGCTCCTACGAGCAGTACTTC	CASSLWGQISSYEQYF
-	TRBV19	-	TRBJ1-1	TGTGCCAGTAGTATCTACGAGGACACTGAAGCTTTCTTT	CASSIYEDTEAFF
TRBD1	TRBV7-6	few	TRBJ1-4	TGTGCCAGCAGCCGCAGGGGGCAGGAGGAAAAACTGTTTTTT	CASSRRGQEEKLFF
TRBD1	TRBV14	-	TRBJ1-1	TGTGCCAGCAGTCAACAGGGGGCCGTGAACACTGAAGCTTTCTTT	CASSQQGAVNTEAFF
TRBD2	TRBV11-3	-	TRBJ2-3	TGTGCCAGCAGCTTAGATCGGGGAGGGCTGGGGACAGATACGCAGTATTTT	CASSLDRGGLGTDTQYF
TRBD1	TRBV30	-	TRBJ2-7	TGTGCCTGGGGGGACAGGGTCGAGCAGTACTTC	CAWGDRVEQYF
-	TRBV4-1	-	TRBJ1-2	TGCGCCAGCAGCCTATCTCGTCGCGGGGATGGCTACACCTTC	CASSLSRRGDGYTF
TRBD1	TRBV5-6	few	TRBJ1-2	TGTGCCAGCAGCTTTTGGGACAGGGGGACTGTCTATGGCTACACCTTC	CASSFWDRGTVYGYTF
-	TRBV5-1	-	TRBJ1-1	TGCGCCAGCAGCGCTGGACTGGGGAACACTGAAGCTTTCTTT	CASSAGLGNTEAFF
TRBD1	TRBV6-6	-	TRBJ1-1	TGTGCCAGCAGTACTCGGACAGGGGGCACTGAAGCTTTCTTT	CASSTRTGGTEAFF
-	TRBV30	-	TRBJ1-3	TGTGCCTGGAGTGTACAGGCGTTCTCTGGAAACACCATATATTTT	CAWSVQAFSGNTIYF
-	TRBV7-8	few	TRBJ2-7	TGTGCCAGCAGCTTATTTTGGGGGGTGAGCGAGCAGTACTTC	CASSLFWGVSEQYF
-	TRBV5-1	-	TRBJ1-2	TGCGCCAGCAGTCCCGGCGGTTCTAACTATGGCTACACCTTC	CASSPGGSNYGYTF
-	TRBV14	-	TRBJ1-2	TGTGCCAGCAGCCAAAGAAGGAACCGGGGAGGGGGCTACACCTTC	CASSQRRNRGGGYTF
-	TRBV29-1	few	TRBJ2-5	TGCAGCGGACAACAGGGTAGGGAGACCCAGTACTTC	CSGQQGRETQYF
-	TRBV7-2	-	TRBJ2-7	TGTGCCAGCAGCTCCCTATACGAGCAGTACTTC	CASSSLYEQYF
-	TRBV7-9	-	TRBJ1-5	TGTGCCACCGAGGCCGGGCAGGGAAATCAGCCCCAGCATTTT	CATEAGQGNQPQHF
TRBD1	TRBV4-1	-	TRBJ1-5	TGCGCCAGCAGCCAATACGGGGACAGCTATCAGCCCCAGCATTTT	CASSQYGDSYQPQHF
TRBD2	TRBV25-1	-	TRBJ2-7	TGTGCCAGCAGGGCCTGGGCGGGGGGATCCTACGAGCAGTACTTC	CASRAWAGGSYEQYF
-	TRBV18	few	TRBJ2-7	TGTGCCAGCTCACCACTCTGGACAGAGCCCTACGAGCAGTACTTC	CASSPLWTEPYEQYF
TRBD2	TRBV9	-	TRBJ2-5	TGTGCCAGCAGCTCAGGGACTAGCAAGGCAAAAGAGACCCAGTACTTC	CASSSGTSKAKETQYF
TRBD1	TRBV9	few	TRBJ1-2	TGTGCCAGCAGCGTATATACAGGGGGCGGCTATGGCTACACCTTC	CASSVYTGGGYGYTF
-	TRBV3-1/TRBV3-2	-	TRBJ1-2	TGTGCCAGCAGCCCGCGCGGGGGGCGCAACTATGGCTACACCTTC	CASSPRGGRNYGYTF
-	TRBV5-4	few	TRBJ2-2	TGTGCCAGCAGCGGCACAGGGTGGGGATTTGCCGGGGAGCTGTTTTTT	CASSGTGWGFAGELFF
TRBD1	TRBV4-2	-	TRBJ1-1	TGTGCCAGCAGCCAAGGAGACAGGGGGTTTGTCACTGAAGCTTTCTTT	CASSQGDRGFVTEAFF
-	TRBV6-4	-	TRBJ2-3	TGTGCCAGCAGTGTCGCAGGGGGCACAGATACGCAGTATTTT	CASSVAGGTDTQYF
-	TRBV27	few	TRBJ1-6	TGTGCCAGCGGCCCCCACACGGGCTATAATTCACCCCTCCACTTT	CASGPHTGYNSPLHF
TRBD1	TRBV6-5	-	TRBJ2-5	TGTGCCAGCCCCTCGCGGGACAGGGAAGAGACCCAGTACTTC	CASPSRDREETQYF
TRBD1	TRBV29-1	-	TRBJ1-1	TGCAGCGGGAGACAGGGGGCCTGGGCTTTCTTT	CSGRQGAWAFF
TRBD1	TRBV30	once	TRBJ1-2	TGTGCCTGGACGACAGGGACAGCACCTGTTGGCTACACCTTC	CAWTTGTAPVGYTF
TRBD1	TRBV4-1	-	TRBJ1-4	TGCGCCAGTTCGGCAGGGGGTGGTATGACTAATGAAAAACTGTTTTTT	CASSAGGGMTNEKLFF
TRBD1	TRBV7-8	-	TRBJ1-3	TGTGCCAGCAGCTTGACAGGGGAAAGTAGGATATATTTT	CASSLTGESRIYF
-	TRBV6-5	-	TRBJ1-1	TGTGCCAGCAGATGGACAGAAGTGAACACTGAAGCTTTCTTT	CASRWTEVNTEAFF
TRBD1	TRBV9	-	TRBJ2-5	TGTGCCAGCAGCGCCCAGGGGGCAGAAACGGAGACCCAGTACTTC	CASSAQGAETETQYF
TRBD2	TRBV3-1/TRBV3-2	-	TRBJ2-7	TGTGCCAGCAGCCAGGCCGGGACTAGCGGCTACGAGCAGTACTTC	CASSQAGTSGYEQYF
TRBD1	TRBV5-1	-	TRBJ2-5	TGCGCCAGCAGCACGGGACAGGGCCCCCAAGAGACCCAGTACTTC	CASSTGQGPQETQYF
-	TRBV7-8	-	TRBJ2-3	TGTGCCAGCAGCTTAGCTCCTTTATCGTCGGATACGCAGTATTTT	CASSLAPLSSDTQYF
-	TRBV19	once	TRBJ1-6	TGTGCCAGTAAACCACAGGGAGGGGGATCACCCCTCCACTTT	CASKPQGGGSPLHF
TRBD2	TRBV6-1	-	TRBJ2-1	TGTGCCAGCAGTGAAAGGGCTAGCGGGGGGGTACTATACAATGAGCAGTTCTTC	CASSERASGGVLYNEQFF
-	TRBV19	-	TRBJ1-5	TGTGCCAGTAGTATAGATGCTACAGGGTTGGGCAATCAGCCCCAGCATTTT	CASSIDATGLGNQPQHF
TRBD1	TRBV5-5	-	TRBJ1-2	TGTGCCAGCAGCCCTGGGGACAGGGGAGGTGGCTACACCTTC	CASSPGDRGGGYTF
-	TRBV27	-	TRBJ1-2	TGTGCCAGCAGTTTAAGTTCCGCAGGGCACTATGGCTACACCTTC	CASSLSSAGHYGYTF
-	TRBV5-1	-	TRBJ2-1	TGCGCCAGTCGGAGGGGAGGAGACTACAATGAGCAGTTCTTC	CASRRGGDYNEQFF
TRBD1	TRBV6-4	-	TRBJ1-1	TGTGCCAGCAGTGTAACAGGGGGCACGACTGAAGCTTTCTTT	CASSVTGGTTEAFF
TRBD1	TRBV24-1	few	TRBJ1-1	TGTGCCACCAGTGATGCAGGGGGGAACACTGAAGCTTTCTTT	CATSDAGGNTEAFF
-	TRBV7-2	-	TRBJ2-7	TGTGCCAGCAGCCCGCGTCCTAGCTTTGGGTTATACGAGCAGTACTTC	CASSPRPSFGLYEQYF
-	TRBV9	once	TRBJ2-1	TGTGCCAGCAGCCCCCGCCGGGGGAACTACAATGAGCAGTTCTTC	CASSPRRGNYNEQFF
TRBD2	TRBV5-1	-	TRBJ2-1	TGCGCCAGCAGGCCTCGAAGCGGGGGGGCGGTTAATGAGCAGTTCTTC	CASRPRSGGAVNEQFF
TRBD1	TRBV28	-	TRBJ2-7	TGTGCCAGCAGGGGACAGGGTCTCTACGAGCAGTACTTC	CASRGQGLYEQYF
-	TRBV4-1	-	TRBJ1-1	TGCGCCAGCAGCCAAATCGACGACAGGAGTAACACTGAAGCTTTCTTT	CASSQIDDRSNTEAFF
-	TRBV18	-	TRBJ1-1	TGTGCCAGCTCACAGGGACAAGTCGTGAACACTGAAGCTTTCTTT	CASSQGQVVNTEAFF
-	TRBV28	many	TRBJ1-6	TGTGCCAGCAGGCTAAACAGGGCTTCACCCCTCCACTTT	CASRLNRASPLHF
-	TRBV7-2	once	TRBJ2-3	TGTGCCAGCAGCCGTGGGAGAGATACGCAGTATTTT	CASSRGRDTQYF